This T cell receptor (beta chain) was sequenced for a study of shared clonotypes between healthy human individuals. The donors, healthy adults who were HIV-negative, had experienced no recent acute infections or vaccinations. All the donors were Caucasian adults who lived in Nashville, Tennessee. Sequenced by immunoSEQ multiplex PCR; TCRdb stores in-frame clones only, minus some. The repertoire consists of millions of clones, with over 85% occurring once and the leading ten covering around 0.13%. The sequencing input was naive CD4+ T cells sorted from blood. Subset defined: CD45RA+ positively selected. This sequence was found in a man aged 18 to 30 in good health.

DNA for the CDR3: TGTGCCAGTCACCGGGGTGGACGAGGCAGCTCGAGCCAAGAGACCCAGTACTTC. It codes for CASHRGGRGSSSQETQYF. V and J are TRBV19 and TRBJ2-5; D is possibly TRBD2 (5 bases). In germline, CDR1 is LNHDA, CDR2 SQIVND (reference sequence). This CDR3 is 18 amino acids long. Trimming shortened V by 8 bases and J by 1 base, and 26 bases separated the two germline ends.